The 10 T cell receptor beta chains below were found in one sample sequenced in a study of blood T cells in healthy people across ages. Together with a sample-barcoded 5' primer, a J-beta primer mix was included in a second PCR lasting roughly 6 to 12 cycles. TCRdb analysed the 5' RACE reads with MiXCR anew, one entry per CDR3 protein. The table lists about 680,000 distinct CDR3 sequences, 49% of them singletons. Sequenced: blood. These receptors came from a woman in her sixties in good health.

The rearrangement uses TRBV28 and TRBJ1-1, with D possibly TRBD1 on 5 matching bases. V was cut by 8 bases and J by 0 bases, with 13 bases left in between. This CDR3 has 14 amino acids. The germline V gene has CDR1 MDHEN and CDR2 SYDVKM. CDR3 protein: CASALLGLNTEAFF. The CDR3 DNA reads TGTGCCAGCGCCCTTTTGGGGCTGAACACTGAAGCTTTCTTT.

This clonotype occurred a few times. The chain employs TRBV28 and TRBJ2-1, with D unresolved. The CDR3 spans 13 residues. Germline values: CDR1 MDHEN, CDR2 SYDVKM. V was clipped by 1 base and J by 9 bases, with 10 bases between them. The CDR3 coding sequence is TGTGCCAGCAGTTTATCCCCCAGGCGTGAGCAGTTCTTC. This encodes CASSLSPRREQFF.

The CDR3 here is CASSQNSGQETQYF. The CDR3 DNA reads as TGTGCCAGCAGCCAAAACAGCGGCCAAGAGACCCAGTACTTC. This chain connects TRBV7-9 to TRBJ2-5, with D tentatively TRBD2 (5 bases). This CDR3 has 14 amino acids. Between the trimmed V and J ends, which lost 5 bases and 1 base, there was a span of 11 bases. CDR1 is SEHNR and CDR2 is FQNEAQ in the germline V gene (reference sequence).

This chain uses TRBV11-3 with TRBJ2-7, with TRBD1 matching 9 bases. This CDR3 comprises 16 residues. J lost 4 bases, V lost 3 bases, and 10 bases had no gene match. Germline assignment: CDR1 SGHNT and CDR2 YENEEA. The CDR3 protein is CASSFLLGTGTYEQYF. For the CDR3, the DNA is TGTGCCAGCAGCTTCCTCCTTGGGACAGGGACTTACGAGCAGTACTTC.

In this sample, this clonotype turned up many times. The chain combines TRBV20-1 with TRBJ1-6; possibly TRBD1 for D (6 bases). Germline V CDR1 and CDR2: DFQATT, SNEGSKA (reference sequence). The CDR3 is 14 amino acids. The V end lost 1 base, the J end lost 7 bases, and 11 bases lay between the germline ends. For the CDR3, the DNA is TGCAGTGCTAGAGCGGGGGCCCTAAATTCACCCCTCCACTTT. Protein product: CSARAGALNSPLHF.

This rearrangement joins TRBV20-1 to TRBJ2-3; D possibly corresponds to TRBD1 (9 bases). Per the germline V gene, CDR1 is DFQATT and CDR2 is SNEGSKA (reference sequence). Trimming pared 6 bases from V and 3 bases from J, leaving 22 bases between. This CDR3 is 16 amino acids long. The CDR3 nucleotides read TGCAGTGCCGCCGGGAGGGACAGGGAGGGGACAGATACGCAGTATTTT. Protein sequence: CSAAGRDREGTDTQYF.

This clonotype was recorded only once. The CDR3 loop reads CSAAGGTSGRYEQFF. CDR3 coding DNA: TGCAGTGCGGCCGGGGGGACTAGCGGGAGATATGAGCAGTTCTTC. The chain has TRBV20-1 and TRBJ2-1; 14 bases map to TRBD2. This CDR3 region has 15 residues. J was trimmed by 8 bases and V by 6 bases; bases with no gene match: 9. Germline assignment: CDR1 DFQATT and CDR2 SNEGSKA (reference sequence).

This clonotype has at least ten counts. The rearrangement joins TRBV10-3 to TRBJ2-3; possibly TRBD1 for D (5 bases). The CDR3 is 15 amino acids. The germline CDR1 and CDR2 sequences are ENHRY and SYGVKD. V was cut by 3 bases and J by 4 bases, with 14 bases left in between. The CDR3 DNA reads TGTGCCATCAGTGATGACAGTCGGGTCCCAGATACGCAGTATTTT. Residues: CAISDDSRVPDTQYF.

This clonotype was seen many times. This chain uses TRBV5-1 with TRBJ2-1, with 9 bases identical to TRBD1. Trimming removed 4 bases from V and 0 bases from J; junction bases left unmatched: 11. CDR1 and CDR2 from the germline V gene are SGHRS and YFSETQ. The CDR3 runs 18 residues. CDR3 sequence: CASSREGQGAGSYNEQFF. The CDR3 nucleotides are TGCGCCAGCAGCAGGGAGGGACAGGGAGCCGGCTCCTACAATGAGCAGTTCTTC. The whole variable domain, remainder taken from reference TRBV5-1 and TRBJ2-1, is KAGVTQTPRYLIKTRGQQVTLSCSPISGHRSVSWYQQTPGQGLQFLFEYFSETQRNKGNFPGRFSGRQFSNSRSEMNVSTLELGDSALYLCASSREGQGAGSYNEQFFGPGTRLTVL.

This clonotype was found a few times. The rearrangement links TRBV20-1 to TRBJ2-1; 12 bases are shared with TRBD2. This CDR3 has 15 residues. V lost 0 bases to trimming and J lost 7 bases; unmatched junction nucleotides: 4. From germline, CDR1 is DFQATT and CDR2 SNEGSKA (reference sequence). The CDR3 protein is CSARDTSGGRNEQFF. The CDR3 nucleotides read TGCAGTGCTAGAGATACTAGCGGGGGGCGGAATGAGCAGTTCTTC.